The TCR beta chain described here comes from a study of shared clonotypes between healthy human individuals (dated by TCRdb to 2018 to 2020). For the wider study: A couple of women and a few men aged 18 to 49 years were included in the cohort. For each donor, three plates each were used for CD4 naive and CD4 memory, two plates were used for CD8 naive, and one plate was used for CD8 memory. Blood TCR repertoires of about 5 healthy adults were deeply sequenced to estimate repertoire size and the extent of clonotype sharing between individuals. Different laboratories and diverse techniques were used to prepare libraries and sequence TCR repertoires, to increase sequencing depth and limit assay-specific biases. Per donor, leukapheresis produced somewhere between about 0.8 and 9 billion PBMCs. The full study reports these points: Sharing across a few donors was observed for 5% to 6.5% of naive CD4, 3% to 3.5% of naive CD8, over 2% of memory CD4, and about 0.4% of memory CD8 clonotypes. Pairwise subsampling indicated that sequencing depth was expected to affect the degree of clonotype sharing among donors. Only blood was sampled, and tissue TCR repertoires likely differ from those in blood. The genetic and exposure-history diversity represented was limited by the small number of donors. Incomplete sequencing was indicated by rarefaction of sorted-subset datasets, despite the large sequencing depth. Naive subsets generally had larger estimated clonotype richness than memory subsets did. Compared with non-shared clonotypes, the clonotypes found in all four sorted-subset donors had higher generation probabilities.

Concerning this clone itself: Its antigen is still unknown. Base qualities are not provided; no much larger clone lies one nucleotide away.

Inclusive of the bounding cysteine and phenylalanine, the CDR3 is 13 residues long. This entry keeps only the CDR3 DNA: 39 bases, framed from base 1. CDR1 and CDR2 are drawn from the germline V gene: ENHRY, SYGVKD. V and J lose 3 bases and 3 bases, and a span of 6 bases separates them. TCR CDR3 regions were amplified from genomic DNA by multiplex PCR using the deep immunoSEQ assay. Extracted genomic DNA from each cell subset was spread evenly across all wells of several immunoSEQ 96-well plates, with each plate serving as a replicate. For sorted subsets, about 200 ng genomic DNA, equal to 25,000 to 35,000 T cell genomes, was loaded into each replicate PCR. The purified libraries were quantified using a Qubit 3.0 fluorometer, sized with a Bioanalyzer 2100, and then quantified again using the KAPA Library Quantification kit. Every immunoSEQ 96-well plate was sequenced on a dedicated single-read 150-cycle Illumina NextSeq 550 flow cell. From the authors' description of their analysis: Because the immunoSEQ output included only junctional sequences and no quality scores, the filtering could not be the same as the filtering used for full-length reads. To assign V/J genes and CDR3, sequences were annotated using PyIR, a Python wrapper for IgBLAST v1.9, with IMGT germline references. Any read was removed if the V/J assignment was weak (E-value above 1e-6), the CDR3 was missing, or the read contained stop codons, out-of-frame junctions, or ambiguous translated residues. V3J clonotypes were defined by identical inferred V gene, J gene, and CDR3 amino acid sequence. Percentage overlap between repertoires was computed as shared unique clonotypes divided by the size of the smaller repertoire. Three approaches were used to assess repertoire richness: RTK rarefaction, the Chao1 estimator, and Recon v2.1 estimates of unobserved clonotypes. Generation probabilities were computed with OLGA for all TCRbeta clonotypes obtained by the gDNA method from several donors. This immuneACCESS table, as held by TCRdb, lists in-frame sequences with V and J called but not all clones. Of the missing ones, under half trace to an unresolved V gene in checked studies; the others have no known cause. V, J and clone size are those of that table, while D and trimming were read from the DNA. The table for this sample lists around 580,000 clones; more than 95% of them were counted only once. The top ten clonotypes cover 0.25% to 0.35% of the sample.

For the CD8 naive samples, CD45RO-negative cells were positively selected for CCR7, yielding a CD45RA+CCR7+ population from which TemRA cells were excluded. The donors were healthy, HIV-negative adults with no recently reported acute infections or vaccinations. All donors were Caucasian adults living in Nashville, Tennessee, USA. Blood was obtained by leukapheresis, after which PBMCs were separated by Ficoll-Histopaque density gradient centrifugation and cryopreserved in liquid nitrogen vapor phase. Analytical flow cytometry was used to check the purity and quantity of each magnetically sorted T cell population. Each sorted fraction had its genomic DNA isolated and then quantified by UV absorbance on a Nanodrop 2000c.

Recombination linked TRBV10-3 to TRBJ1-5; the D gene cannot be named for sure. This TCR was recovered from a man younger than 45 in good health. The sample taken for sequencing was naive CD8+ T cells sorted from blood. According to the study, the label for this sample's cell subset or site signals: CD45RA+CCR7+. This receptor carries the CDR3 CAISDKDNQPQHF. The DNA is TGTGCCATCAGTGATAAGGACAATCAGCCCCAGCATTTT.